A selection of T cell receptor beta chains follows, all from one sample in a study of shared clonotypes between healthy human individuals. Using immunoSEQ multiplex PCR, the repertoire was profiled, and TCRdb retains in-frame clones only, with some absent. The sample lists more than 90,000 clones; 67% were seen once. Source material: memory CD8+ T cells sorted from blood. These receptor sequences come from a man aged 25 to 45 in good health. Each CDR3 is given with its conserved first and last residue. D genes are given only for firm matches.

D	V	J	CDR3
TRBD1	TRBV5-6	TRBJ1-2	CASSFMQGGAPIYGYTF
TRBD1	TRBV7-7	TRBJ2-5	CASSLPSGQGQETQYF
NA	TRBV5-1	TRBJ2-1	CASSLEGTVSYNEQFF
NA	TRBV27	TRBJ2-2	CASGAFHLTGELFF
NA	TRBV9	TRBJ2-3	CASSPHGSGRFSDTQYF
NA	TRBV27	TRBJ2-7	CASSLSRVSEQYF
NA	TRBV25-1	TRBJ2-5	CASSATDITDGPRETQYF
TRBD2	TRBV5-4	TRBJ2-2	CASSPRTSRTGELFF
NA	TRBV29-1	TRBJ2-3	CSVEGQIFTDTQYF
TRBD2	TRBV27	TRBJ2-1	CASRNLAGAFF
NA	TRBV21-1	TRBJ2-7	CASSKTGQGFVEQYF
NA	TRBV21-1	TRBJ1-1	CASSKDRENTEAFF
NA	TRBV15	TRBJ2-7	CATAAARWDEQYF
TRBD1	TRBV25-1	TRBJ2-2	CASSSSDRTPPVGELFF
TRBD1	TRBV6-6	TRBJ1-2	CASSQGQGAVWDGYTF
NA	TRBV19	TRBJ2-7	CASSGLAINEQYF
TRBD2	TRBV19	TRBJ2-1	CASSEILAGGYLEQFF
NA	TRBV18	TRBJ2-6	CASSPGMSSGANVLTF
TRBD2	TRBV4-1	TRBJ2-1	CASSLLTSGTGEQFF
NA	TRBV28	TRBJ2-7	CASSAPGGAEQYF
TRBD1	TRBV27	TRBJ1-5	CASSWDSTYNQPQHF
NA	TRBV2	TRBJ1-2	CASSGQENYGYTF
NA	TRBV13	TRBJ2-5	CASSHRGGGQETQYF
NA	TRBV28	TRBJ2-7	CASSYDRHEQYF
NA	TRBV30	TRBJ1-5	CAWSPPTGRQPQHF
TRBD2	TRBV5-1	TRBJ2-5	CASSLTSGSIQETQYF
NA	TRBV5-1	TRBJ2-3	CASSLFAGTDTQYF
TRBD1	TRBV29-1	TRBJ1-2	CSVGTGDGYTF
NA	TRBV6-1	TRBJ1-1	CASSDSPEGTEAFF
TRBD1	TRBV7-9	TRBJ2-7	CASSTRTGSLWVSEQYF
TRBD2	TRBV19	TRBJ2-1	CASSVLAGGLDEQFF
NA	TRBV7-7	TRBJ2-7	CASSPPAGSEQYF
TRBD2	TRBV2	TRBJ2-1	CASSERTSGRNEQFF
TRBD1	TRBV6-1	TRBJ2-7	CASSNDRAEQYF
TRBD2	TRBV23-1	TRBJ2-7	CASSNGLAGSYEQYF
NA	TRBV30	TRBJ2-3	CAWNKGQKDTQYF
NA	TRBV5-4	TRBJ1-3	CASSSGHHSGNTIYF
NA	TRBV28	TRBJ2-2	CASKGLWNTGELFF
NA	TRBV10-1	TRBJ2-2	CASSESIDSLAGELFF
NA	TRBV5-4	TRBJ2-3	CASSLSLARDTQYF
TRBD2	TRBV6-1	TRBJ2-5	CASSELAGRQETQYF